Shown below are 10 T cell receptor beta chains from a single sample sequenced in a study of response to subunit inactivated influenza vaccine. TCRdb used MiXCR to reprocess the RT-PCR reads, holding one entry per CDR3 protein. Among 500,000 to 600,000 distinct CDR3 sequences listed, approximately 13% were seen once. The source material was PBMCs from blood, sampled more than 35 days after vaccination. These receptors were taken from a man over 45 who received an inactivated influenza vaccine.

This clonotype has a handful of counts. The V gene is TRBV6-5, the J gene TRBJ2-3, with D unresolved. The CDR3 spans 16 residues. Germline V gene lookup returns CDR1 MNHEY and CDR2 SVGAGI. Trimming shortened V by 5 bases and J by 0 bases, and 15 bases separated the two germline ends. CDR3 residues: CASSNGPPWSTDTQYF. Written as DNA, the CDR3 is TGTGCCAGCAGTAACGGACCTCCCTGGAGCACAGATACGCAGTATTTT.

This clonotype was seen repeatedly, ten times or more. V is TRBV20-1 and J is TRBJ2-7; no clear D. The CDR3 is 16 amino acids. Germline V gives CDR1 DFQATT, CDR2 SNEGSKA (reference sequence). V gave up 0 bases and J gave up 1 base, with 16 bases separating them. The CDR3: CSARDLRGLSSYEQYF. The CDR3 nucleotides are TGCAGTGCTAGAGATCTGAGAGGCTTATCTTCCTACGAGCAGTACTTC.

The V and J genes are TRBV11-2 and TRBJ2-7; 7 positions match TRBD1. Germline V gene sequence: CDR1 SGHAT, CDR2 FQNNGV. J gave up 6 bases and V 0 bases, and 8 bases lay outside the gene matches. The CDR3 has 15 amino acids. The CDR3, as DNA: TGTGCCAGCAGCTTAGATTCTTCCAGGGGGAGCGAGCAGTACTTC. Amino acids: CASSLDSSRGSEQYF.

The V and J genes are TRBV11-2 and TRBJ2-1; 8 nucleotides agree with TRBD2. Trimming cost V 5 bases and J 6 bases; bases outside gene matches: 12. This CDR3 region has 16 residues. CDR1 and CDR2 from the germline V gene are SGHAT and FQNNGV. The CDR3 loop is CASSLSAASGLNEQFF. CDR3 sequence (DNA): TGTGCCAGCAGCCTTTCTGCGGCTAGCGGGCTCAATGAGCAGTTCTTC.

This clonotype was found a few times. The chain is built from TRBV7-9 and TRBJ2-1; possible D gene TRBD1, 6 bases. The length of the CDR3 is 15 residues. Germline values: CDR1 SEHNR, CDR2 FQNEAQ (reference sequence). V was cut by 4 bases and J by 4 bases, with 14 bases left in between. CDR3 protein: CASSSTGLPYNEQFF. CDR3 DNA sequence: TGTGCCAGCAGCTCGACAGGACTCCCGTACAATGAGCAGTTCTTC. The whole variable domain, remainder taken from reference TRBV7-9 and TRBJ2-1, is DTGVSQNPRHKITKRGQNVTFRCDPISEHNRLYWYRQTLGQGPEFLTYFQNEAQLEKSRLLSDRFSAERPKGSFSTLEIQRTEQGDSAMYLCASSSTGLPYNEQFFGPGTRLTVL.

This clonotype was recorded at least ten times. The J gene is TRBJ1-1, the V gene TRBV12-3 or TRBV12-4; D gene ambiguous. The CDR3 extends over 14 amino acids. Trimming took off 7 bases at V and 1 base at J, with 13 bases between the two ends. CDR3 coding DNA: TGTGCCAGCACCCCCCGGCGGACGAACACTGAAGCTTTCTTT. It is translated as CASTPRRTNTEAFF.

Only a few counts were recorded for this clonotype. The V call is TRBV28, the J call TRBJ2-5; 11 bases align to TRBD2. The CDR3 runs 19 residues. Germline CDR1 is MDHEN and CDR2 is SYDVKM. J was trimmed by 3 bases and V by 3 bases; bases with no gene match: 15. CDR3 loop: CASSFTIAVSGRAKETQYF. The CDR3 DNA follows: TGTGCCAGCAGTTTTACCATCGCCGTTAGCGGGAGGGCCAAAGAGACCCAGTACTTC.

A few counts support this clonotype. For the CDR3, the DNA is TGTGCCAGCAGTTACCCCCGGGCAGGAGCAACAGATACGCAGTATTTT. This sequence encodes CASSYPRAGATDTQYF. This chain links TRBV7-9 with TRBJ2-3; D unclear. The CDR3 is 16 residues long. Per germline, CDR1 SEHNR and CDR2 FQNEAQ (reference sequence). Trimming removed 6 bases from V and 3 bases from J, with 19 bases in between.

This clonotype was counted only a few times. The CDR3 sequence is CASSFPRGGGYTIYF. DNA of the CDR3: TGTGCCAGCAGTTTCCCACGTGGAGGAGGGTACACCATATATTTT. The V call is TRBV28, the J call TRBJ1-3; D unclear. Germline V gene sequence: CDR1 MDHEN, CDR2 SYDVKM. Deletions cut 3 bases from V and 8 bases from J, with 17 bases between. The CDR3 runs to 15 residues.

V gene TRBV7-9 combines with J gene TRBJ1-5; D unclear. The CDR3 spans 14 residues. From germline, CDR1 is SEHNR and CDR2 FQNEAQ (reference sequence). The V and J ends lost 5 bases and 4 bases respectively, with 12 bases between them. The CDR3 nucleotides are TGTGCCAGCAGCCCCTTGGAGGTGAATCAGCCCCAGCATTTT. Translating it yields CASSPLEVNQPQHF.